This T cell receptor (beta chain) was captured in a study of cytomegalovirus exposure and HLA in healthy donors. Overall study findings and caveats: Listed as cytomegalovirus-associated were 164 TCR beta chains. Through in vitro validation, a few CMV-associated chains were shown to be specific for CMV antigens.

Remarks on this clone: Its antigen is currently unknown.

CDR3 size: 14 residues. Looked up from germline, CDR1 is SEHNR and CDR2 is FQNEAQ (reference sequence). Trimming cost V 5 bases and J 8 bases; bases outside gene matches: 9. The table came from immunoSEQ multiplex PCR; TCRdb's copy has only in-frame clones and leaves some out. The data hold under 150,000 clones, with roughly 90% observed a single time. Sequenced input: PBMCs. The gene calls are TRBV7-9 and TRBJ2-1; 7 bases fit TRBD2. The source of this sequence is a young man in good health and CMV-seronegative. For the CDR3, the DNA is TGTGCCAGCAGCAGCGGACTAGTTCTCTATGAGCAGTTCTTC. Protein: CASSSGLVLYEQFF.